This paragraph reports one T cell receptor beta chain. Its antigen is still unknown. This sample stems from a study of T cells in localized non-small cell lung cancer. Study-wide results and caveats: Uninvolved adjacent lung had more T cell clonality than any other tissue, topping tumor.

Some clones are missing from TCRdb's copy, which holds only in-frame ones; the method was immunoSEQ multiplex PCR. The sample consists of 40,000 to 55,000 clones, around three quarters of them appearing once. Looked up from germline, CDR1 is SGHAT and CDR2 is FQDESV (reference sequence). The V gene lost 4 bases and the J gene lost 2 bases, with 11 bases spanning the gap. The CDR3 runs 14 residues. The TCR originated in a woman between 40 and 69 years old with stage II lung adenocarcinoma. The sequences come from PBMCs, collected before any cancer treatment. This chain links TRBV11-1 with TRBJ1-2, with D perhaps matching TRBD1 (5 bases). The CDR3 nucleotides are TGTGCCAGCAGCTCTGGGACGGTCAACTATGGCTACACCTTC. It is translated as CASSSGTVNYGYTF.